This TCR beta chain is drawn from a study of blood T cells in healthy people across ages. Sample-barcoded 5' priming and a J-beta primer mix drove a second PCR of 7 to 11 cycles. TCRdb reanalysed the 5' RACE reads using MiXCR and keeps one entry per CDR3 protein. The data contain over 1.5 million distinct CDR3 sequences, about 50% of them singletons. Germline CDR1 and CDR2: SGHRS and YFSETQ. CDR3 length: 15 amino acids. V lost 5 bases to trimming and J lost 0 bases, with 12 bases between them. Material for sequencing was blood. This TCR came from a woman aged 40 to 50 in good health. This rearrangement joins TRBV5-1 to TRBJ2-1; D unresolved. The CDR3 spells CASRHPAFSYNEQFF. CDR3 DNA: TGCGCCAGCAGACATCCAGCTTTCTCCTACAATGAGCAGTTCTTC. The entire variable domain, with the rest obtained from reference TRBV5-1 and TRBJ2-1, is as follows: KAGVTQTPRYLIKTRGQQVTLSCSPISGHRSVSWYQQTPGQGLQFLFEYFSETQRNKGNFPGRFSGRQFSNSRSEMNVSTLELGDSALYLCASRHPAFSYNEQFFGPGTRLTVL.